The 24 T cell receptor beta chains below all came from one sample that was sequenced in a study of CD8 T cells in Susac syndrome. Random hexamers served to reverse transcribe roughly 0.5 to 1 ug RNA. Using its own MiXCR run on the immunoSEQ multiplex PCR reads, TCRdb lists one record per CDR3 protein. The sample carries approximately 180,000 distinct CDR3 sequences, more than 85% recorded once. The sequenced material came from CD4+ T cells from PBMCs. Source of these receptors: a human donor with Susac syndrome.

This chain connects TRBV7-9 to TRBJ2-5; D assignment may be TRBD1 or TRBD2 (5 bases each). V lost 6 bases and J lost 5, with 13 bases in between. The CDR3 spans 13 residues. Germline V gene data show CDR1 as SEHNR and CDR2 as FQNEAQ (reference sequence). In DNA, the CDR3 is TGTGCCAGCAGTCGGGGCGGCTTGGAGACCCAGTACTTC. Its translation: CASSRGGLETQYF.

The chain has TRBV18 and TRBJ2-7; tentatively, D is TRBD2 (5 bases). This CDR3 spans 14 amino acids. Trimming took off 0 bases at V and 2 bases at J, with 8 bases between the two ends. Germline values: CDR1 KGHSH, CDR2 LQKENI. For the CDR3, the DNA is TGTGCCAGCTCACCACCCGGGGATCCCTACGAGCAGTACTTC. Its translation: CASSPPGDPYEQYF.

The V gene is TRBV7-2, the J gene TRBJ1-5; 10 bases are a match to TRBD1. V was clipped by 5 bases and J by 0 bases; unmatched bases: 4. Per the germline V gene, CDR1 is SGHTA and CDR2 is FQGNSA. This CDR3 comprises 16 residues. The DNA for the CDR3 is TGTGCCAGCAGCGGACAGGGGGGATATAGCAATCAGCCCCAGCATTTT. It codes for CASSGQGGYSNQPQHF.

The V gene is TRBV20-1, the J gene TRBJ2-7; possible D gene TRBD2, 5 bases. Looked up from germline, CDR1 is DFQATT and CDR2 is SNEGSKA (reference sequence). Trimming stripped 2 bases from V and 6 bases from J, with 17 bases between. The CDR3 contains 14 residues. The CDR3 DNA sequence: TGCAGTGCTAGATCCACGAGAGGGTTACTCGAGCAGTACTTC. Its protein product is CSARSTRGLLEQYF.

The rearrangement joins TRBV2 to TRBJ2-3, with D tentatively TRBD1 or TRBD2 (5 bases each). The germline gives CDR1 SNHLY, CDR2 FYNNEI. The germline V and J ends were trimmed by 8 bases and 0 bases, with 9 bases remaining between them. The CDR3 sequence is 13 residues long. The CDR3 reads CASGGPSTDTQYF. Here the CDR3 DNA reads TGTGCCAGCGGGGGACCAAGCACAGATACGCAGTATTTT.

CDR3 coding DNA: TGTGCCAGCAGCGTTGACAGGAATAATTCACCCCTCCACTTT. Amino acids: CASSVDRNNSPLHF. The V gene is TRBV5-4, the J gene TRBJ1-6; perhaps TRBD1 as D (6 bases). The length of the CDR3 is 14 residues. Germline assignment: CDR1 SGHNT and CDR2 YYREEE (reference sequence). Trimming removed 4 bases at V and 5 bases at J, with 10 bases between.

The V call is TRBV2, the J call TRBJ2-7; D possibly corresponds to TRBD1 (5 bases). With 6 bases removed from V and 5 bases from J, the gap between germline ends came to 14 bases. Germline values: CDR1 SNHLY, CDR2 FYNNEI. This CDR3 comprises 13 residues. Here the CDR3 reads CASRHDSRNEQYF. In nucleotides, the CDR3 is TGTGCCAGCAGACACGACAGTAGAAACGAGCAGTACTTC.

V and J are TRBV27 and TRBJ2-2; TRBD1 might be the D (6 bases). This CDR3 contains 13 residues. Trimming stripped 5 bases from V and 7 bases from J, with 11 bases between. Germline V gives CDR1 MNHEY, CDR2 SMNVEV (reference sequence). This CDR3 reads CASSPRGGGELFF. CDR3 in DNA: TGTGCCAGCAGTCCCAGAGGGGGCGGGGAGCTGTTTTTT.

The rearrangement joins TRBV20-1 to TRBJ1-6, with TRBD1 matching over 7 bases. Per the germline V gene, CDR1 is DFQATT and CDR2 is SNEGSKA (reference sequence). The CDR3 contains 16 residues. The V gene end was trimmed by 0 bases and the J gene end by 4 bases; junction bases not matched to a gene: 6. The CDR3, as DNA: TGCAGTGCTAGAGACACAGGGGCTTTTTATAATTCACCCCTCCACTTT. Translation gives CSARDTGAFYNSPLHF.

The rearrangement joins TRBV5-1 to TRBJ2-1; D remains unclear. The germline V and J ends were trimmed by 2 bases and 7 bases, with 10 bases remaining between them. Germline V gene data show CDR1 as SGHRS and CDR2 as YFSETQ. The CDR3 has 13 residues. CDR3 nucleotide sequence: TGCGCCAGCAGCTTAACTGACTGGAATGAGCAGTTCTTC. As protein: CASSLTDWNEQFF.

As DNA, the CDR3 is TGCGCCAGCAGCATCCAACCGGGACAGGAAGGTGAGCAGTTCTTC. It codes for CASSIQPGQEGEQFF. The chain couples TRBV5-1 to TRBJ2-1; TRBD1 matches 8 bases. CDR1 is SGHRS, CDR2 YFSETQ, per germline. V was pared by 4 bases and J by 9 bases, with 12 bases of the junction left unmatched. CDR3 length: 15 amino acids. The full variable domain, its missing parts supplied by reference TRBV5-1 and TRBJ2-1, is KAGVTQTPRYLIKTRGQQVTLSCSPISGHRSVSWYQQTPGQGLQFLFEYFSETQRNKGNFPGRFSGRQFSNSRSEMNVSTLELGDSALYLCASSIQPGQEGEQFFGPGTRLTVL.

The chain is built from TRBV2 and TRBJ2-7; D remains ambiguous. This CDR3 is built from 14 residues. Trimming stripped 7 bases from V and 3 bases from J, with 16 bases between. From germline, CDR1 is SNHLY and CDR2 FYNNEI. The CDR3 DNA follows: TGTGCCAGCACCATGAGAAGGCTCGTCTACGAGCAGTACTTC. Translation gives CASTMRRLVYEQYF.

V gene TRBV18 combines with J gene TRBJ2-1; D not resolved. The germline gives CDR1 KGHSH, CDR2 LQKENI. The ends were cut back, 3 bases at V and 5 bases at J, with 11 bases in the middle. The CDR3 length is 14 residues. DNA for the CDR3: TGTGCCAGCTCACCCGTCATAAGTAACAATGAGCAGTTCTTC. This sequence encodes CASSPVISNNEQFF.

This sequence joins TRBV4-1 and TRBJ1-5; D gene uncertain. The CDR3 has 16 residues. The germline V and J ends were trimmed by 3 bases and 2 bases, with 14 bases remaining between them. The germline CDR1 and CDR2 sequences are MGHRA and YSYEKL. This CDR3 is CASSHGSTRGNQPQHF. In DNA, the CDR3 is TGCGCCAGCAGCCACGGTTCCACACGGGGCAATCAGCCCCAGCATTTT.

This clonotype was recorded once. The CDR3 here is CSAIRVQETQYF. CDR3 bases: TGCAGTGCTATACGGGTCCAAGAGACCCAGTACTTC. The chain combines TRBV20-1 with TRBJ2-5; no clear D. The germline gives CDR1 DFQATT, CDR2 SNEGSKA (reference sequence). The CDR3 spans 12 residues. V was trimmed by 4 bases and J by 1 base, leaving 7 bases between them.

The rearrangement uses TRBV7-8 and TRBJ1-1; D is undetermined. The CDR3 runs 13 residues. Germline CDR1 SGHVS, CDR2 FQNEAQ. V lost 1 base, J lost 11 bases, and 14 bases lay in between. The CDR3 DNA is TGTGCCAGCAGCTTAGGGTCCGGCAGTTTCGCTTTCTTT. Its protein product is CASSLGSGSFAFF.

The chain employs TRBV6-6 and TRBJ2-1; 8 bases map to TRBD2. The J segment lost 5 bases and the V segment lost 2 bases, leaving 2 bases of the junction unmatched. CDR3 length: 14 amino acids. Looked up from germline, CDR1 is MNHNY and CDR2 is SVGAGI (reference sequence). CDR3 in DNA: TGTGCCAGCAGTTACAGGCGGGGGGACAATGAGCAGTTCTTC. This sequence encodes CASSYRRGDNEQFF.

The rearrangement joins TRBV9 to TRBJ1-2; D gene unclear. Trimming pared 0 bases from V and 0 bases from J, leaving 9 bases between. Germline assignment: CDR1 SGDLS and CDR2 YYNGEE. The CDR3 has 15 amino acids. CDR3 protein: CASSVGAGPNYGYTF. In nucleotides, the CDR3 is TGTGCCAGCAGCGTAGGAGCAGGCCCTAACTATGGCTACACCTTC.

This clonotype has a single count. The chain uses TRBV27 and TRBJ2-3; D is ambiguous. The CDR3 sequence is 13 residues long. Germline V CDR1 and CDR2: MNHEY, SMNVEV (reference sequence). The V end lost 10 bases, the J end lost 2 bases, and 13 bases lay between the germline ends. The CDR3 loop reads CATSEPFTDTQYF. The CDR3 nucleotides are TGTGCCACCTCGGAACCCTTCACAGATACGCAGTATTTT.

The chain joins TRBV7-2 to TRBJ2-1; 9 nucleotides match TRBD2. Germline assignment: CDR1 SGHTA and CDR2 FQGNSA. The CDR3 runs 17 residues. J gave up 6 bases and V 4 bases, and 13 bases lay outside the gene matches. CDR3: CASSSRGLREGRNEQFF. CDR3 sequence (DNA): TGTGCCAGCAGCTCGAGGGGTTTGCGGGAGGGCCGCAATGAGCAGTTCTTC.

The rearrangement uses TRBV20-1 and TRBJ1-2; perhaps TRBD1 as D (6 bases). The V end lost 0 bases, the J end lost 4 bases, and 15 bases lay between the germline ends. The CDR3 covers 15 residues. Germline values: CDR1 DFQATT, CDR2 SNEGSKA (reference sequence). Here the CDR3 reads CSARDVMGAGYGYTF. The CDR3 bases are TGCAGTGCTAGAGATGTAATGGGGGCCGGCTATGGCTACACCTTC.

The CDR3 protein is CSVRGGVADTQYF. The CDR3 coding sequence is TGCAGCGTGCGGGGGGGAGTGGCGGATACGCAGTATTTT. The rearrangement uses TRBV29-1 and TRBJ2-3, with 9 bases identical to TRBD2. This CDR3 contains 13 residues. J gave up 6 bases and V 6 bases, and 7 bases lay outside the gene matches. In germline, CDR1 is SQVTM, CDR2 ANQGSEA.

Only one count was recorded for this clonotype. This rearrangement joins TRBV5-1 to TRBJ2-7, with 10 positions matching TRBD2. The germline V gene encodes CDR1 SGHRS and CDR2 YFSETQ. CDR3 length: 19 amino acids. Trimming cost V 0 bases and J 4 bases; bases outside gene matches: 16. The CDR3 region has the DNA TGCGCCAGCAGCTTGGGACTTTTAGCGGGAGGCTCGTCTGTGTACGAGCAGTACTTC. Its protein product is CASSLGLLAGGSSVYEQYF.

V and J are TRBV5-1 and TRBJ2-1; 7 bases match TRBD1. The CDR3 totals 13 residues. Trimming cost V 3 bases and J 5 bases; bases outside gene matches: 2. Germline CDR1 SGHRS, CDR2 YFSETQ. Here the CDR3 reads CASSYGTDNEQFF. CDR3 bases: TGCGCCAGCAGCTACGGGACAGACAATGAGCAGTTCTTC.